The T cell receptor beta chain described here comes from a study of T cell responses to AZD1222 COVID-19 vaccine. A word on this clone: The antigen is unknown.

Study results and caveats: At 160-218 and 743-854, vaccine-associated CD4 TCRs were dominant, and they spanned spike. Donors skewed white British and female; clonal diversity was possibly underestimated.

Produced via immunoSEQ multiplex PCR; TCRdb's table is partial and in-frame only. The sample holds around 170,000 clones; approximately 91% are singletons and the top ten take roughly 0.99%. CDR1 and CDR2 from the germline V gene are MDHEN and SYDVKM. The CDR3 runs to 12 residues. V was shortened by 4 bases and J by 8 bases, with 9 bases between the two germline ends. Sequencing used peripheral blood, obtained on day 0 of AZD1222 vaccination. The TCR originated in an adult in good health. The J gene is TRBJ2-1, the V gene TRBV28; D is undetermined. CDR3 protein: CASSSPPDEQFF. The CDR3 DNA is TGTGCCAGCAGTTCGCCCCCCGATGAGCAGTTCTTC.